These 9 T cell receptor beta chains were all obtained from the same sample, sequenced in a study of T cell repertoires in cytomegalovirus infection. TCRdb used MiXCR to reprocess the reads, holding one entry per CDR3 protein. The data contain approximately 550,000 distinct CDR3 sequences, about 15% of them singletons. The sequenced material came from CD8+ T cells from PBMCs. These receptors all stem from a human donor in good health (CMV status not recorded). Some clones in this sample may be carry-over from other donors' samples.

Many counts were recorded for this clonotype. This chain uses TRBV7-3 with TRBJ2-7; TRBD1 is a possible D gene (6 bases). The V and J ends lost 1 base and 6 bases respectively, with 10 bases between them. The CDR3 contains 13 residues. In germline, CDR1 is SGHTA, CDR2 FQGTGA. CDR3 coding DNA: TGTGCCAGCAGCTTAATACAGGGAGCCGAGCAGTACTTC. This translates into CASSLIQGAEQYF.

This clonotype was recorded at least ten times. V is TRBV11-2 and J is TRBJ2-3; the D gene is possibly TRBD2 (5 bases). The germline V and J ends were trimmed by 5 bases and 2 bases, with 14 bases remaining between them. CDR1 is SGHAT and CDR2 is FQNNGV in the germline V gene. The CDR3 is made up of 15 amino acids. The CDR3 reads CASSRTPGVTDTQYF. The CDR3, as DNA: TGTGCCAGCAGCCGGACCCCCGGGGTCACAGATACGCAGTATTTT. Combining the CDR3 with reference TRBV11-2 and TRBJ2-3 gives the whole variable domain EAGVAQSPRYKIIEKRQSVAFWCNPISGHATLYWYQQILGQGPKLLIQFQNNGVVDDSQLPKDRFSAERLKGVDSTLKIQPAKLEDSAVYLCASSRTPGVTDTQYFGPGTRLTVL.

The gene calls are TRBV24-1 and TRBJ2-1, with D possibly matching TRBD1 (5 bases). The germline gives CDR1 KGHDR, CDR2 SFDVKD. This CDR3 has 16 residues. V gave up 4 bases and J gave up 0 bases, with 12 bases separating them. The CDR3 DNA sequence: TGTGCCACCAGTGAGGACAAACCGAGCTCCTACAATGAGCAGTTCTTC. This codes for CATSEDKPSSYNEQFF.

Judged by abundance, this clonotype is medium-sized. The CDR3 protein is CASSLVYVRESGYTF. CDR3 nucleotides: TGTGCCAGCAGCTTAGTTTATGTGAGGGAGAGTGGCTACACCTTC. The V call is TRBV11-2, the J call TRBJ1-2, with no clear D. V was cut by 1 base and J by 7 bases, with 16 bases left in between. This CDR3 region has 15 residues. The germline gives CDR1 SGHAT, CDR2 FQNNGV.

Concerning this clonotype: Relative to the germline gene, one junction end is altered; a read error may explain this. The chain has TRBV5-4 and TRBJ2-7; 10 positions agree with TRBD2. CDR3 length: 15 residues. Germline loops: CDR1 SGHNT, CDR2 YYREEE (reference sequence). CDR3 protein: CASSLERGGPYEQCF. The DNA for the CDR3 is TGTGCCAGCAGCTTGGAGCGGGGGGGGCCCTACGAGCAGTGCTTC.

This clonotype was seen ten or more times. The chain links TRBV7-3 to TRBJ1-1, with a tentative D call TRBD1 (5 bases). The germline CDR1 and CDR2 sequences are SGHTA and FQGTGA. V shed 2 bases and J shed 8 bases, with 12 bases lying between them. This CDR3 is built from 13 residues. CDR3 nucleotide sequence: TGTGCCAGCAGCTTACAGGGAGAGGGGGAAGCTTTCTTT. Its translation: CASSLQGEGEAFF. The full variable domain, in which reference TRBV7-3 and TRBJ1-1 provide the parts outside the CDR3, is GAGVSQTPSNKVTEKGKYVELRCDPISGHTALYWYRQSLGQGPEFLIYFQGTGAADDSGLPNDRFFAVRPEGSVSTLKIQRTERGDSAVYLCASSLQGEGEAFFGQGTRLTVV.

This chain links TRBV4-1 with TRBJ2-3; unclear D gene. This CDR3 spans 16 amino acids. The germline gives CDR1 MGHRA, CDR2 YSYEKL. Trimming removed 0 bases from V and 2 bases from J, with 12 bases in between. The CDR3 protein is CASSQESYVTTDTQYF. The DNA of the CDR3 is TGCGCCAGCAGCCAAGAAAGCTATGTTACCACAGATACGCAGTATTTT.

This chain connects TRBV5-1 to TRBJ2-7, with 10 bases matching TRBD2. The CDR3 is made up of 16 amino acids. V lost 4 bases, J lost 0 bases, and 7 bases stayed unmatched. The germline V gene has CDR1 SGHRS and CDR2 YFSETQ. The CDR3 is CASSITSGVSSYEQYF. The CDR3 region has the DNA TGCGCCAGCAGCATCACTAGCGGGGTGAGCTCCTACGAGCAGTACTTC.

This clonotype was observed once. V and J are TRBV7-3 and TRBJ2-3; D may be TRBD1 or TRBD2 (5 bases each). V was cut by 5 bases and J by 3 bases, with 18 bases left in between. The CDR3 runs 16 residues. Germline-derived CDR1 and CDR2 are SGHTA and FQGTGA. The CDR3 DNA reads TGTGCCAGCAGCCCAGGGTGGGGACGTAAGACAGATACGCAGTATTTT. Its protein product is CASSPGWGRKTDTQYF.